These 23 T cell receptor beta chains came from one sample sequenced in a study of T cell responses to AZD1222 COVID-19 vaccine. The data were produced by immunoSEQ multiplex PCR, yet TCRdb's version contains in-frame clones alone and is incomplete. Counted here are around 71,000 clones, about four fifths occurring once; the ten biggest clones make up more than 13%. Sequenced material: peripheral blood, taken 28 days after the second AZD1222 dose. These receptors originate from an adult who received the AZD1222 COVID-19 vaccine.

In its sample, this clone was seen once. This chain uses TRBV21-1 with TRBJ1-1. TRBV21-1 is shown as a pseudogene. The CDR3 is 12 amino acids. As DNA, the CDR3 is TGTGCCAGCAGCAAAGTTGCCAAAGACGCTTTCTTT. The encoded protein is CASSKVAKDAFF.

This clone was seen only once. This sequence joins TRBV19 and TRBJ1-4; D ambiguous. V gave up 3 bases and J gave up 7 bases, with 24 bases separating them. This CDR3 contains 18 residues. Germline CDR1 reads LNHDA; CDR2 reads SQIVND (reference sequence). CDR3 sequence reads: CASSIRWDEARYGEKLFF. The CDR3 bases are TGTGCCAGTAGTATTCGTTGGGATGAAGCCCGATACGGTGAAAAACTGTTTTTT.

The chain's CDR3 is CASSSDRVQSPLHF. DNA of the CDR3: TGTGCCAGCAGCTCAGACAGGGTACAATCACCCCTCCACTTT. This chain connects TRBV11-2 to TRBJ1-6; 7 positions match TRBD1. CDR3 length equals 14 residues. The germline gives CDR1 SGHAT, CDR2 FQNNGV. V lost 4 bases to trimming and J lost 10 bases; unmatched junction nucleotides: 7.

The DNA of the CDR3 is TGCGCCAGCAGCCGAGTCGGGCCACCAAGCAATCAGCCCCAGCATTTT. Encoded protein: CASSRVGPPSNQPQHF. This sequence joins TRBV4-3 and TRBJ1-5; D gene unclear. V lost 4 bases to trimming and J lost 1 base, with 14 bases between them. The CDR3 totals 16 residues. Germline V CDR1 and CDR2: LGHNA, YSLEER.

The chain employs TRBV6-5 and TRBJ1-5; no reliable D call. The CDR3 runs to 13 residues. The germline gives CDR1 MNHEY, CDR2 SVGAGI. The V and J ends lost 8 bases and 3 bases respectively, with 11 bases between them. The CDR3 is CASVRGLNQPQHF. The CDR3 coding sequence is TGTGCCAGCGTCAGAGGCCTCAATCAGCCCCAGCATTTT.

This chain connects TRBV7-2 to TRBJ2-7; 8 positions match TRBD1. CDR3 length equals 15 residues. The junction had 9 bases not matched to a gene; V was cut back by 1 base and J by 7 bases. Germline V gene sequence: CDR1 SGHTA, CDR2 FQGNSA. The CDR3 region is CASSLDPLGTGEQYF. In DNA, the CDR3 is TGTGCCAGCAGCTTAGACCCCCTCGGGACAGGAGAGCAGTACTTC.

The chain links TRBV6-5 to TRBJ2-7; TRBD1 agrees at 7 bases. The length of the CDR3 is 13 residues. The V segment lost 8 bases and the J segment 6 bases; nucleotides outside the gene matches: 10. Germline V lookup: CDR1 MNHEY, CDR2 SVGAGI. CDR3 sequence: CASLLRQGSEQYF. CDR3 bases: TGTGCCAGCCTCCTCAGACAGGGTAGCGAGCAGTACTTC.

The chain employs TRBV12-3 or TRBV12-4 and TRBJ1-1, with a tentative D call TRBD1 (5 bases). V was pared by 3 bases and J by 6 bases, with 11 bases between. The CDR3 totals 13 residues. In nucleotides, the CDR3 is TGTGCCAGCAGTTTTTGGCGAGGGGCTGAAGCTTTCTTT. It yields the protein CASSFWRGAEAFF.

This clone counts as medium-sized. The chain links TRBV7-9 to TRBJ2-1; maybe TRBD2 (5 bases). V lost 4 bases and J lost 9, with 25 bases in between. Germline V gene sequence: CDR1 SEHNR, CDR2 FQNEAQ (reference sequence). The CDR3 consists of 17 residues. CDR3 bases: TGTGCCAGCAGCTCCTCCCACGGTGGGCCGAAGGAGGCTGAGCAGTTCTTC. Its translation: CASSSSHGGPKEAEQFF. Using reference TRBV7-9 and TRBJ2-1 for the parts outside the CDR3, the full variable domain is DTGVSQNPRHKITKRGQNVTFRCDPISEHNRLYWYRQTLGQGPEFLTYFQNEAQLEKSRLLSDRFSAERPKGSFSTLEIQRTEQGDSAMYLCASSSSHGGPKEAEQFFGPGTRLTVL.

The chain recombines TRBV9 with TRBJ1-3, with D unclear. The CDR3 runs to 15 residues. V dropped 2 bases and J dropped 2 bases, with 11 bases sitting between them. Germline V gene lookup returns CDR1 SGDLS and CDR2 YYNGEE. DNA for the CDR3: TGTGCCAGCAGCGTGACACCGGTCACTGGAAACACCATATATTTT. Translation: CASSVTPVTGNTIYF.

The CDR3 DNA sequence: TGTGCCAGCAGTAACAAACGGAGCTCCTATAATTCACCCCTCCACTTT. Its protein is CASSNKRSSYNSPLHF. This chain joins TRBV5-6 and TRBJ1-6; D is uncertain. V lost 5 bases to trimming and J lost 0 bases, with 12 bases between them. The CDR3 extends over 16 amino acids. Germline CDR1 is SGHDT and CDR2 is YYEEEE.

This rearrangement joins TRBV27 to TRBJ2-5; D might be TRBD1 (6 bases). The CDR3 extends over 15 amino acids. The ends were cut back, 4 bases at V and 5 bases at J, with 17 bases in the middle. The germline gives CDR1 MNHEY, CDR2 SMNVEV (reference sequence). CDR3: CASSWGRRGGETQYF. The CDR3 nucleotides are TGTGCCAGCAGTTGGGGGCGTCGGGGCGGTGAGACCCAGTACTTC.

The chain has TRBV2 and TRBJ1-6; no definite D call. With 4 bases removed from V and 0 bases from J, the gap between germline ends came to 10 bases. Germline CDR1 reads SNHLY; CDR2 reads FYNNEI. The CDR3 has 16 amino acids. Written as DNA, the CDR3 is TGTGCCAGCAGTGTAAGGCTGAGCTCCTATAATTCACCCCTCCACTTT. This sequence encodes CASSVRLSSYNSPLHF.

The chain combines TRBV2 with TRBJ1-2; 10 bases match TRBD1. This CDR3 is built from 13 residues. Looked up from germline, CDR1 is SNHLY and CDR2 is FYNNEI. V lost 10 bases and J lost 4; bases outside the gene matches: 6. CDR3 sequence reads: CATNGDRGYGYTF. The CDR3 nucleotides are TGTGCCACCAACGGGGACAGGGGCTATGGCTACACCTTC.

The sample holds a few counts of this clone. The CDR3 coding sequence is TGTGCCAGCAGCTTGGAAGTGACAGTCTCCTACGAGCAGTACTTC. The encoded protein is CASSLEVTVSYEQYF. This chain connects TRBV5-5 to TRBJ2-7; possible D gene TRBD1, 5 bases. V was pared by 0 bases and J by 0 bases, with 10 bases between. The CDR3 covers 15 residues. CDR1 is SGHKS, CDR2 YYEKEE, per germline (reference sequence).

This rearrangement joins TRBV30 to TRBJ2-1; 9 nucleotides line up with TRBD2. The CDR3 spans 14 residues. Germline values: CDR1 GTSNPN, CDR2 SVGIG (reference sequence). Trimming at V came to 5 bases and at J to 4 bases, leaving 6 bases not matched to a gene. The CDR3 spells CAWRKAGGYNEQFF. The CDR3 nucleotides are TGTGCCTGGCGAAAAGCGGGGGGATACAATGAGCAGTTCTTC.

The chain couples TRBV28 to TRBJ2-1; D perhaps matches TRBD2 (5 bases). Germline-derived CDR1 and CDR2 are MDHEN and SYDVKM. This CDR3 has 18 residues. V dropped 2 bases and J dropped 6 bases, with 23 bases sitting between them. The CDR3 region is CASSLVPSISTRGNEQFF. Here the CDR3 DNA reads TGTGCCAGCAGTTTAGTTCCGTCCATTTCCACACGGGGCAATGAGCAGTTCTTC.

This clone was counted a few times. The CDR3 DNA reads as TGTGCCAGCAGCGTCAGGGGTGACGCGAACACCGGGGAGCTGTTTTTT. Its translation is CASSVRGDANTGELFF. The chain carries TRBV9 and TRBJ2-2; D is perhaps TRBD1 (6 bases). Trimming removed 2 bases at V and 0 bases at J, with 11 bases between. The CDR3 has 16 amino acids. The V gene's germline CDR1 is SGDLS and CDR2 YYNGEE.

The rearrangement uses TRBV7-6 and TRBJ1-5, with D maybe TRBD1 (5 bases). The germline V gene has CDR1 SGHVS and CDR2 FNYEAQ. V shed 1 base and J shed 7 bases, with 8 bases lying between them. This CDR3 has 13 amino acids. CDR3 coding DNA: TGTGCCAGCAGCTTAGGACAGTCCCAGCCCCAGCATTTT. Its translation: CASSLGQSQPQHF.

This clone was detected a few times. Different DNA sequences within this sample yield the same CDR3. The V gene is TRBV6-2 or TRBV6-3, the J gene TRBJ2-1; D remains ambiguous. Germline V lookup: CDR1 MNHEY, CDR2 SVGEGT. The ends were cut back, 6 bases at V and 4 bases at J, with 4 bases in the middle. CDR3 size: 11 residues. The CDR3 here is CASSPYNEQFF. Here the CDR3 DNA reads TGTGCCAGCAGCCCGTACAATGAGCAGTTCTTC.

This chain connects TRBV3-1 (or the pseudogene TRBV3-2) to TRBJ1-1; TRBD1 matches 7 bases. There are 14 residues in the CDR3. V lost 4 bases and J lost 2; bases outside the gene matches: 4. In germline, CDR1 is LGHDT, CDR2 YNNKEL (reference sequence). CDR3 sequence reads: CASSPRQGNTEAFF. The DNA for the CDR3 is TGTGCCAGCAGCCCGAGACAGGGAAACACTGAAGCTTTCTTT.

J is TRBJ2-5 and V is TRBV4-1; 12 nucleotides agree with TRBD1. This CDR3 contains 15 residues. V gave up 0 bases and J gave up 5 bases; unmatched junction bases: 1. Germline V gene data show CDR1 as MGHRA and CDR2 as YSYEKL. Here the CDR3 reads CASSQEGQGAETQYF. In DNA, the CDR3 is TGCGCCAGCAGCCAAGAGGGACAGGGGGCTGAGACCCAGTACTTC.

This clone was counted a few times. The chain uses TRBV7-2 and TRBJ2-1; 9 bases agree with TRBD2. Germline V gene lookup returns CDR1 SGHTA and CDR2 FQGNSA. The ends lost 6 bases at V and 0 bases at J; junction bases unmatched: 3. The length of the CDR3 is 15 residues. Here the CDR3 reads CASSSAGGSYNEQFF. The DNA of the CDR3 is TGTGCCAGCAGTTCAGCGGGGGGCTCCTACAATGAGCAGTTCTTC.